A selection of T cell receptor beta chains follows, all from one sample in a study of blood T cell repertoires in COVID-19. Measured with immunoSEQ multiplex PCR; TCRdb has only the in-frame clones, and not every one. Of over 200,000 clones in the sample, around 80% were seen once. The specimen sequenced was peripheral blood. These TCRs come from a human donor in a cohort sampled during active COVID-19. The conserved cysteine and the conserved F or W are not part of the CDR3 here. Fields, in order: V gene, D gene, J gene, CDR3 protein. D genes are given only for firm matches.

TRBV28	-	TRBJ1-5	ASSGGGSVQPQH
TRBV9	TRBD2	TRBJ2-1	ASSVYGGLAGEQF
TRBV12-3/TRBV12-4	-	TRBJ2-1	ASSFLEVHEQF
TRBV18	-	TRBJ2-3	ASSPQSGLSTDTQY
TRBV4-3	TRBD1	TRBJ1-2	ASSQDRAGGAYYGYT
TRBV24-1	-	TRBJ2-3	ATSVGLTDTQY
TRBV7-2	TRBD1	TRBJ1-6	ASSLETGTSPLH
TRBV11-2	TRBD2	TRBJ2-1	ASSLDEGLAGGYNEQF
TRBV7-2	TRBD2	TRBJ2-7	ASREGATYEQY
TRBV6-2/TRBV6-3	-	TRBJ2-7	ASSWPNSYEQY
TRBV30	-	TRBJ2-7	AWSVGREQY
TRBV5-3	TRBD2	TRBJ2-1	ARSRRSGRAGEQF
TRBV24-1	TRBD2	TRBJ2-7	ATSDPTSGAYEQY
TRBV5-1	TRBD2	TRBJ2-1	ASSLNQREYNEQF
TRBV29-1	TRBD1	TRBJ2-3	SGETGFTDTQY
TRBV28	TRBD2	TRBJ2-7	ASSPGLAGVGYEQY
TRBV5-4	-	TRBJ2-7	ASSRGSYEQC
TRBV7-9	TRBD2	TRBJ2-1	ASSSIAGGPDEQF
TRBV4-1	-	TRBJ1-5	ASSQEFQGNQPQH
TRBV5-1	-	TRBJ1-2	ASSRGTGINYGYT
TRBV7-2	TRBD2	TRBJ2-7	ASSEAALAGVFYEQY
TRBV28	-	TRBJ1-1	ASSLGATEAF
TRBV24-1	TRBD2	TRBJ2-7	ATSDSWTSGAGEQY
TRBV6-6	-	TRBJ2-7	ASGPTGSYEQY
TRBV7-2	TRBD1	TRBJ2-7	ASSHSGTGSYEQY
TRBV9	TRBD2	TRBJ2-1	ASSFGTSGIYNEQF
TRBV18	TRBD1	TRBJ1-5	ASSRTTGGDYSNQPQH
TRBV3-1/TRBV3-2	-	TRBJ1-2	ASSHAGLKYYGYT
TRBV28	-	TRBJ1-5	ASSLERLSNQPQH
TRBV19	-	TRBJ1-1	ASSIDQDLNTEAF
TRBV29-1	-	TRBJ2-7	SGRGLPSGGSSYEQY
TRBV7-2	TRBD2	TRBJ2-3	ASSAIAGDTDTQY
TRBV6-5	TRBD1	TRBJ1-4	ASSPRTGVGEKLF
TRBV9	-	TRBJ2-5	ASSVRTAGFGETQY
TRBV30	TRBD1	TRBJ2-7	AWDHRGSSYEQY
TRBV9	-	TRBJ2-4	ASSPGGDIQY
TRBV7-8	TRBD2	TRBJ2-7	ASSLGYLAGLGGEQY
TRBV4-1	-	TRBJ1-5	ASSQGVLSNQPQH
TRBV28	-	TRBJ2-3	ASSFGPSADTQY
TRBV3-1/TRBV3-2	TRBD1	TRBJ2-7	ASSSPTGTGGLEQY
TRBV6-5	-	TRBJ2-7	ASMGRTPGAQY
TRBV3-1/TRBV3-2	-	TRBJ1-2	ASSQTPNYGYT
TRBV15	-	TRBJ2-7	ATSRSTRLYEQY
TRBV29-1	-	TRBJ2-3	SVGHTTDTQY
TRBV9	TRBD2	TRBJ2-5	ASSLGGGTETQY
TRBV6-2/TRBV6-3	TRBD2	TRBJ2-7	ASSYPTGLAVYEQY
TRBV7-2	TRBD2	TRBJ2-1	ASSLPTSGRLNEQF
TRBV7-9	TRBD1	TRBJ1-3	ASSQTGAGNTIY
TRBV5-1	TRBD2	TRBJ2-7	ASRPQGGGRAYEQY
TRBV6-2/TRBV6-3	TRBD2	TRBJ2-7	ASSSAGGGYEQY
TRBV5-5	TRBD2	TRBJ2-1	ASSLGASGTNEQF
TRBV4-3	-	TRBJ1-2	ASSHSGDGYT
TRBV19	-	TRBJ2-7	ASSIGLASSYEQY
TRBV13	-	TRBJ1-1	ASRTTRENTEAF
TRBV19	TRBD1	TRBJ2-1	ASSRQGAFSGEQF
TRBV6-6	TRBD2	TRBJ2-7	ASSYGLAGPYEQY
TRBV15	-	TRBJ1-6	ATSRDPQGSALH
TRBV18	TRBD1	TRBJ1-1	ASSPTGVNTEAF
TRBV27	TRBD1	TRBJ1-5	ASSFQPGQGMNQPQH
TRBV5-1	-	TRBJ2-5	ASSFGQGGETQY